The rows below give T cell receptor beta chains drawn from one sample of a study of OX40 agonist ivuxolimab in advanced cancers. The assay was immunoSEQ multiplex PCR, and TCRdb's table has in-frame clones only and misses some. Of approximately 45,000 clones in the sample, roughly 86% were seen once. The sequencing here drew on CD4+ or CD8+ T cells sorted from blood, taken in a trial of the OX40 agonist ivuxolimab. These TCRs come from an adult with an advanced solid tumor such as melanoma, head and neck, liver or kidney cancer. Both conserved end residues are part of each CDR3. Fields, in order: V gene, J gene, D gene, CDR3 protein. A D gene is named only where the DNA matches it firmly.

>TRBV7-9|TRBJ2-7|-
CASSSPYSSYEQYF
>TRBV9|TRBJ1-1|-
CASSRRAGYTEAFF
>TRBV11-2|TRBJ2-5|-
CASSLVSRGQETQYF
>TRBV6-1|TRBJ2-4|-
CASTDSGAKNIQYF
>TRBV9|TRBJ2-5|-
CASNKGGETQYF
>TRBV19|TRBJ1-2|-
CASTKGNYYGYTF
>TRBV7-6|TRBJ2-2|-
CASSPRYPPRLDRLNTGELFF
>TRBV7-2|TRBJ1-5|-
CASSLGTDNQPQHF
>TRBV7-6|TRBJ2-1|-
CASSLVRTANEQFF
>TRBV5-4|TRBJ1-1|-
CASSLRAGRNTEAFF
>TRBV28|TRBJ2-6|-
CASKGNRHRFSGANVLTF
>TRBV9|-|-
CASSVEGGSTYEQYF
>TRBV9|TRBJ2-1|-
CASSVGGAWGNEQFF
>TRBV7-3|TRBJ2-3|-
CASSQAGGGYTDTQYF
>TRBV19|TRBJ2-5|TRBD2
CASSPSGGKTQYF
>TRBV7-9|TRBJ1-1|-
CASSLADGANTEAFF
>TRBV29-1|TRBJ1-1|-
CSVDPDGNTEAFF
>TRBV9|TRBJ2-7|TRBD1
CASSIGAAGGSYEQYF
>TRBV19|TRBJ1-5|-
CASSITLYTNQPQHF
>TRBV23-1|TRBJ2-3|TRBD1
CASSQLGANRGPDTQYF
>TRBV6-5|TRBJ2-4|-
CATKGAGYANIQYF
>TRBV28|TRBJ2-5|TRBD1
CASSPRTGSETQYF
>TRBV4-1|TRBJ1-6|-
CASSQKKTNSPLHF
>TRBV7-3|TRBJ2-3|TRBD2
CASSLTSGEADTQYF
>TRBV7-9|TRBJ1-2|-
CASSLGPTNYGYTF
>TRBV5-6|TRBJ2-7|-
CASSLGGAGYEQYF
>TRBV4-3|TRBJ1-2|TRBD1
CASSQTGGRNYGYTF
>TRBV5-1|TRBJ2-3|-
CASTCGLGCTDTQYF
>TRBV30|TRBJ1-2|-
CAWSRDRPLGYTF
>TRBV30|TRBJ1-4|TRBD1
CAWSVLDRGGHEKLFF
>TRBV2|TRBJ1-1|-
CASSRLTEAFF
>TRBV7-8|TRBJ2-5|-
CASSPSWETQYF
>TRBV5-1|TRBJ2-5|-
CASSSPPVETQYF
>TRBV7-2|TRBJ2-5|-
CASRSGAGAQETQYF
>TRBV6-5|TRBJ1-2|TRBD1
CASSYLYPGQRSGYTF